Listed here are 20 T cell receptor beta chains from one sample, sequenced in a study of identical twins. In TCRdb, the 5' RACE reads were re-called with MiXCR into one record per CDR3 protein. The sample comprises hundreds of thousands of distinct CDR3 sequences, about 12% of which are singletons, and about 1.5% rests with the top ten. These data also formed part of another study, on yellow fever vaccine responses in identical twins.

Sequenced material: PBMCs. The receptors stem from a woman between 18 and 29 years old in good health.

The V gene is TRBV20-1, the J gene TRBJ2-3; possibly TRBD1 or TRBD2 for D (5 bases each). V lost 0 bases and J 4 bases, leaving 14 bases between the germline ends. The CDR3 is 15 amino acids. CDR1 DFQATT and CDR2 SNEGSKA come from the germline V gene (reference sequence). The CDR3 DNA is TGCAGTGCTAGAGATTGGGACCCTGGCTCAGATACGCAGTATTTT. Its translation: CSARDWDPGSDTQYF.

This clonotype was seen a handful of times. V usage is TRBV28 and J usage is TRBJ2-7; 10 bases are a match to TRBD1. CDR1 is MDHEN, CDR2 SYDVKM, per germline. V gave up 8 bases and J gave up 6 bases; unmatched junction bases: 13. CDR3 size: 15 residues. CDR3 coding DNA: TGTGCCAGCGGAGTCCCGGGACAGGGGACAGGCGAGCAGTACGTC. This sequence encodes CASGVPGQGTGEQYV.

This clonotype was seen only a few times. This chain uses TRBV29-1 with TRBJ2-1, with TRBD2 matching over 11 bases. Trimming took 3 bases from V and 10 from J; bases not matched to a gene: 8. This CDR3 comprises 14 residues. Germline CDR1 SQVTM, CDR2 ANQGSEA. The CDR3 sequence is CSVDQSSGGLEQFF. For the CDR3, the DNA is TGCAGCGTTGATCAGTCTAGCGGGGGGCTAGAGCAGTTCTTC.

This clonotype was detected only a few times. The V and J genes are TRBV7-9 and TRBJ2-3, with 7 bases fitting TRBD2. V shed 4 bases and J 4 bases; nucleotides not matched to a gene: 5. Germline loops: CDR1 SEHNR, CDR2 FQNEAQ (reference sequence). This CDR3 has 14 residues. In DNA, the CDR3 is TGTGCCAGCAGCTCAGCGGGGTTGGCAGATACGCAGTATTTT. This translates into CASSSAGLADTQYF.

V and J are TRBV6-2 or TRBV6-3 and TRBJ2-2, with a tentative D call TRBD2 (5 bases). CDR1 and CDR2 (germline): MNHEY, SVGEGT. The V gene lost 0 bases and the J gene lost 6 bases, with 17 bases spanning the gap. The CDR3 is 17 amino acids. The CDR3 loop is CASSYSTGSVMPGELFF. CDR3 DNA: TGTGCCAGCAGTTACTCGACGGGATCCGTAATGCCCGGGGAGCTGTTTTTT.

The chain couples TRBV12-3 or TRBV12-4 to TRBJ2-1, with 10 bases identical to TRBD2. Losses at the gene ends were 3 bases for V and 9 bases for J; bases not matched to a gene: 17. CDR3 size: 18 residues. The CDR3 DNA follows: TGTGCCAGCAGTTTGTTTCCCAGCGGGAGGGCCTTATTGAGTGAGCAGTTCTTC. Protein sequence: CASSLFPSGRALLSEQFF.

In this sample, this clonotype turned up many times. V is TRBV7-8 and J is TRBJ2-2; 8 bases line up with TRBD1. V was pared by 1 base and J by 6 bases, with 7 bases of the junction left unmatched. Germline lookup yields CDR1 SGHVS and CDR2 FQNEAQ. The CDR3 contains 16 residues. Here the CDR3 DNA reads TGTGCCAGCAGCTTAGGCAGGGGGCGCGGGGCCGGGGAGCTGTTTTTT. Its translation is CASSLGRGRGAGELFF. The entire variable domain, with the rest obtained from reference TRBV7-8 and TRBJ2-2, is as follows: GAGVSQSPRYKVAKRGQDVALRCDPISGHVSLFWYQQALGQGPEFLTYFQNEAQLDKSGLPSDRFFAERPEGSVSTLKIQRTQQEDSAVYLCASSLGRGRGAGELFFGEGSRLTVL.

This sequence joins TRBV4-1 and TRBJ1-5; D ambiguous. The germline gives CDR1 MGHRA, CDR2 YSYEKL. The V end was cut by 0 bases, the J end by 0 bases, with 9 bases between. The CDR3 spans 16 residues. The CDR3 DNA follows: TGCGCCAGCAGCCAAGATGCCACCGGTAGCAATCAGCCCCAGCATTTT. It translates to CASSQDATGSNQPQHF.

The rearrangement links TRBV3-1 to TRBJ2-7; a weak D match, TRBD1 (7 bases). The germline gives CDR1 LGHDT, CDR2 YNNKEL (reference sequence). V was pared by 1 base and J by 6 bases, with 10 bases between. The CDR3 is 13 amino acids. The CDR3 spells CASSQAEGAEQYV. CDR3 in DNA: TGTGCCAGCAGCCAAGCGGAGGGGGCCGAGCAGTACGTC.

This clonotype was counted only a few times. This rearrangement joins TRBV24-1 to TRBJ2-2; D is ambiguous. Trimming removed 0 bases at V and 5 bases at J, with 3 bases between. The CDR3 is 13 amino acids. The germline gives CDR1 KGHDR, CDR2 SFDVKD. CDR3 loop: CATSDLRTGELFF. The CDR3 DNA reads TGTGCCACCAGTGATTTGCGGACCGGGGAGCTGTTTTTT.

The table lists this clonotype with a few counts. J is TRBJ2-1 and V is TRBV5-1; 11 bases align to TRBD2. This CDR3 comprises 17 residues. Trimming removed 7 bases from V and 0 bases from J; junction bases left unmatched: 9. Germline CDR1 and CDR2: SGHRS and YFSETQ. CDR3 amino acids: CASVPSGGPSSYNEQFF. The CDR3, as DNA: TGCGCCAGCGTCCCTAGCGGGGGGCCAAGCTCCTACAATGAGCAGTTCTTC.

The gene calls are TRBV4-2 and TRBJ2-3, with 10 bases lining up with TRBD2. Per the germline V gene, CDR1 is LGHNA and CDR2 is YNFKEQ. The CDR3 is 18 amino acids. Trimming at V came to 0 bases and at J to 8 bases, leaving 14 bases not matched to a gene. The CDR3 region is CASSQDSRSSGREGTQYF. The CDR3 region has the DNA TGTGCCAGCAGCCAAGATAGTCGATCGAGCGGGAGGGAGGGTACGCAGTATTTT.

This clonotype has a count of ten or more. V gene TRBV12-3 or TRBV12-4 combines with J gene TRBJ2-2; the match to TRBD1 covers 9 bases. This CDR3 region has 14 residues. The junction had 4 bases not matched to a gene; V was cut back by 6 bases and J by 5 bases. CDR3 amino acids: CASRSGTGTGELFF. CDR3 nucleotides: TGTGCCAGCAGGTCCGGGACAGGGACCGGGGAGCTGTTTTTT.

This clonotype was detected only a few times. CDR3 nucleotides: TGTGCCAGCAGCTTAAATGGCAGGCACAGCCAAGAGACCCAGTACTTC. It specifies CASSLNGRHSQETQYF. The V call is TRBV7-3, the J call TRBJ2-5; no firm D call. V lost 1 base and J 1 base, leaving 13 bases between the germline ends. This CDR3 contains 16 residues. Germline CDR1 and CDR2: SGHTA and FQGTGA.

Ten or more counts support this clonotype. The J gene is TRBJ1-2, the V gene TRBV6-1; D uncertain. Germline CDR1 reads MNHNS; CDR2 reads SASEGT. V was clipped by 11 bases and J by 4 bases, with 20 bases between them. The CDR3 consists of 14 residues. CDR3 DNA sequence: TGTGCCGTTAAAACCCCGAGCGGTGGCTATGGCTACACCTTC. The encoded protein is CAVKTPSGGYGYTF.

Many counts were recorded for this clonotype. J is TRBJ1-2 and V is TRBV15; D remains unclear. V was pared by 0 bases and J by 8 bases, with 10 bases between. The germline CDR1 and CDR2 sequences are LNHNV and YYDKDF (reference sequence). The CDR3 sequence is 13 residues long. In nucleotides, the CDR3 is TGTGCCACCAGCAGAGATCCCGGTATCGGCTACACCTTC. As protein: CATSRDPGIGYTF.

The CDR3 here is CATKRDRGLSGNQPQHF. CDR3 in DNA: TGTGCCACGAAAAGGGACAGGGGACTAAGCGGCAATCAGCCCCAGCATTTT. V usage is TRBV12-3 or TRBV12-4 and J usage is TRBJ1-5, with 10 positions matching TRBD1. The CDR3 totals 17 residues. V was pared by 10 bases and J by 2 bases, with 14 bases of the junction left unmatched.

This clonotype was seen only a few times. The rearrangement joins TRBV7-6 to TRBJ2-2, with TRBD1 matching over 9 bases. The germline V gene has CDR1 SGHVS and CDR2 FNYEAQ. J lost 2 bases, V lost 6 bases, and 4 bases had no gene match. The CDR3 spans 15 residues. CDR3 sequence reads: CASRVQGANTGELFF. Here the CDR3 DNA reads TGTGCCAGCAGAGTACAGGGGGCAAACACCGGGGAGCTGTTTTTT.

CDR3 loop: CASSAPSITGEGTQYF. The DNA of the CDR3 is TGTGCCAGCAGTGCCCCCAGTATCACAGGGGAGGGCACGCAGTATTTT. V and J are TRBV2 and TRBJ2-3; D is perhaps TRBD1 or TRBD2 (7 bases each). The germline V and J ends were trimmed by 4 bases and 9 bases, with 23 bases remaining between them. Germline CDR1 and CDR2: SNHLY and FYNNEI. The CDR3 covers 16 residues.

This clonotype was seen a few times. This chain links TRBV25-1 with TRBJ2-5, with 14 bases aligning to TRBD2. The CDR3 extends over 15 amino acids. The V gene end was trimmed by 8 bases and the J gene end by 5 bases; junction bases not matched to a gene: 7. The germline V gene has CDR1 MGHDK and CDR2 SYGVNS. The CDR3: CASARTSGRRETQYF. Here the CDR3 DNA reads TGTGCCAGCGCCCGGACTAGCGGGAGGCGGGAGACCCAGTACTTC.